This T cell receptor beta chain came from a study of shared clonotypes between healthy human individuals. Background on the study: The composition of the donors was a couple of women and a few men aged 18 to 49. Three plates each covered CD4 naive and memory; CD8 naive two, CD8 memory one. Study-level findings and limits: When compared with the clonotypes that were shared by all four sorted-subset donors, the non-shared clonotypes turned out to have lower generation probabilities.

Germline CDR1 reads SGHTA; CDR2 reads FQGTGA. J gave up 0 bases and V 6 bases, and 11 bases lay outside the gene matches. This CDR3 spans 17 amino acids. Concerning this clone itself: Antigen specificity is unknown.

The genomic DNA of each subset was split evenly across several immunoSEQ plates. Clones were sequenced by immunoSEQ multiplex PCR, and TCRdb holds only the in-frame ones, with some missing. This table holds over a million clones, more than 95% found once. The sequence came from a man younger than 40 in good health. The chain has TRBV7-3 and TRBJ2-3, with 8 positions matching TRBD2. The sample taken for sequencing was naive CD4+ T cells sorted from blood. Subset defined: CD45RA+ positively selected. The CDR3 DNA reads as TGTGCCAGCAGTAAGCGGGAGAGAGGGACTAGCACAGATACGCAGTATTTT. This translates into CASSKRERGTSTDTQYF. Filled out from reference TRBV7-3 and TRBJ2-3, the complete variable domain reads GAGVSQTPSNKVTEKGKYVELRCDPISGHTALYWYRQSLGQGPEFLIYFQGTGAADDSGLPNDRFFAVRPEGSVSTLKIQRTERGDSAVYLCASSKRERGTSTDTQYFGPGTRLTVL.